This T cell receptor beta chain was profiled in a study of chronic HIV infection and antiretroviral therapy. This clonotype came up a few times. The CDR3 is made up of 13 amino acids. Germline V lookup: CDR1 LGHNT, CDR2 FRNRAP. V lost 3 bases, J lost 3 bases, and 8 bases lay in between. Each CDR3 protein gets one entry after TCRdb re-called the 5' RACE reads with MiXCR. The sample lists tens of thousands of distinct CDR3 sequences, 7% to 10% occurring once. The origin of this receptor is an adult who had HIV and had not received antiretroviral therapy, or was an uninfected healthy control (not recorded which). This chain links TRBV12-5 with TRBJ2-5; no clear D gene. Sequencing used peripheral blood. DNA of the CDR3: TGTGCTAGTGGTTTCGGACGGGAAGAGACCCAGTACTTC. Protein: CASGFGREETQYF.